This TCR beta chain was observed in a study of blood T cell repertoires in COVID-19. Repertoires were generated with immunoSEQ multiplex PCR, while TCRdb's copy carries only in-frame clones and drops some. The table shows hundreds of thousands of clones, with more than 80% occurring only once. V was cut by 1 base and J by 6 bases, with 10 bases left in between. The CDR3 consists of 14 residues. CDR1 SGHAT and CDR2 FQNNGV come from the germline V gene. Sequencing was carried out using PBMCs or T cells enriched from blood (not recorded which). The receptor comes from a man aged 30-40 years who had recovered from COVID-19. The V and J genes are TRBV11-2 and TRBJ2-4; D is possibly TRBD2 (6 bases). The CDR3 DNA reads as TGTGCCAGCAGCTTAGGCATGGGAGGAAACATTCAGTACTTC. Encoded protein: CASSLGMGGNIQYF.